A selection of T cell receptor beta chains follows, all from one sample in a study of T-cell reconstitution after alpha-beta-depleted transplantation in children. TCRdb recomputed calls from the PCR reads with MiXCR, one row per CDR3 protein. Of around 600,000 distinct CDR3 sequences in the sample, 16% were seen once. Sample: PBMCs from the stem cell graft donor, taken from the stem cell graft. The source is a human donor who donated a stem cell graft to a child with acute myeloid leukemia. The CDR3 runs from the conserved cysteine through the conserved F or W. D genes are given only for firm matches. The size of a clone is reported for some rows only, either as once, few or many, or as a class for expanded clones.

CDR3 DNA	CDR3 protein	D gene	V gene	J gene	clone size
TGTGCCAGCAGTAAAACAGGGGGCCTTAGAGGTGGCTACACCTTC	CASSKTGGLRGGYTF	TRBD1	TRBV25-1	TRBJ1-2	few
TGCGCCAGCAGCCAAGAACCGGACAATCAGCCCCAGCATTTT	CASSQEPDNQPQHF	NA	TRBV4-1	TRBJ1-5	NA
TGTGCCAGCAGCCCACGGGGGAGGGGTTACTCTGGGGCCAACGTCCTGACTTTC	CASSPRGRGYSGANVLTF	TRBD2	TRBV11-2	TRBJ2-6	NA
TGTGCCAGCTCACGACGAACAGGGGGGAAGGAGCCCCAGCATTTT	CASSRRTGGKEPQHF	TRBD1	TRBV18	TRBJ1-5	few
TGCAGTGCTAGAGGAGCGGGGGGGCGCGTCACAGATACGCAGTATTTT	CSARGAGGRVTDTQYF	TRBD2	TRBV20-1	TRBJ2-3	few
TGTGCCAGCAGTTACACAGGGTATAATTCACCCCTCCACTTT	CASSYTGYNSPLHF	NA	TRBV6-5	TRBJ1-6	NA
TGTGCCAGCAGGCCACCAGGGGGCATTCAGTACTTC	CASRPPGGIQYF	TRBD1	TRBV7-8	TRBJ2-4	NA
TGTGCCAGCAGTGGAGACAGGGGGCGAAACTACGAGCAGTACTTC	CASSGDRGRNYEQYF	TRBD1	TRBV2	TRBJ2-7	few
TGTGCCAGCTCCCCCGGGACTGATCACTCCTACGAGCAGTACTTC	CASSPGTDHSYEQYF	NA	TRBV12-3/TRBV12-4	TRBJ2-7	NA
TGTGCCAGCAGCCCAGGGGGGTCCTCCTACGAGCAGTACTTC	CASSPGGSSYEQYF	NA	TRBV9	TRBJ2-7	many
TGTGCCATCACACCAGGATATAGGACAGACAATCAGCCCCAGCATTTT	CAITPGYRTDNQPQHF	NA	TRBV21-1	TRBJ1-5	NA
TGTGCCAGCAGTGAATTTGGCATGCAAGAGACCCAGTACTTC	CASSEFGMQETQYF	NA	TRBV25-1	TRBJ2-5	NA
TGTGCCAGCAGTGCTAGGAATTCACCCCTCCACTTT	CASSARNSPLHF	NA	TRBV6-1	TRBJ1-6	many